A selection of T cell receptor beta chains follows, all from one sample in a study of blood T cell repertoires in COVID-19. Repertoires were generated with immunoSEQ multiplex PCR, while TCRdb's copy carries only in-frame clones and drops some. The table has 150,000 to 200,000 clones, around four fifths seen once. The sequenced material came from peripheral blood. These receptors were collected from a woman aged 25 to 45 with acute or convalescent COVID-19. CDR3s include the opening cysteine and the closing phenylalanine or tryptophan. The order of the fields is clone size, D gene, J gene, CDR3 length, V gene, CDR3 DNA, CDR3 protein. D genes are given only for firm matches. A clone size is listed for some rows: how often the clone was seen (once, few, many), or a class if it is expanded.

once TRBD2 TRBJ2-7 15 TRBV6-5 TGTGCCAGCACCCGACTAGCGGGCCCTACCTACGAGCAGTACTTC CASTRLAGPTYEQYF
NA TRBD1 TRBJ2-5 16 TRBV6-1 TGTGCCAGCAGTGAAGGGAAAGGACAGGGATGGGGGACCCAGTACTTC CASSEGKGQGWGTQYF
NA NA TRBJ2-2 13 TRBV23-1 TGCGCCAGCAGTCAGGAGATCACCGGGGAGCTGTTTTTT CASSQEITGELFF
NA TRBD1 TRBJ1-1 17 TRBV11-2 TGTGCCAGCAGCTTTTTACCAGGGGGCATTCTGAACACTGAAGCTTTCTTT CASSFLPGGILNTEAFF
NA TRBD1 TRBJ2-5 15 TRBV9 TGTGCCAGCAGCGTAGTCGGGACAGGGGCAGAGACCCAGTACTTC CASSVVGTGAETQYF
NA NA TRBJ2-1 14 TRBV27 TGTGCCACAGGAAGAGTTACAGGGATAAATGAGCAGTTCTTC CATGRVTGINEQFF
NA NA TRBJ1-6 15 TRBV7-2 TGTGCCAGCAGCTTAGACTCCGGGAATAATTCACCCCTCCACTTT CASSLDSGNNSPLHF
NA TRBD2 TRBJ2-3 15 TRBV30 TGTGCCTTTGACGGAGCGGGGGGGCTGGGAGATACGCAGTATTTT CAFDGAGGLGDTQYF
NA NA TRBJ2-7 16 TRBV7-2 TGTGCCAGCAGCTTAGGGACAAGGTTCTCGCACTACGAGCAGTACTTC CASSLGTRFSHYEQYF
NA TRBD1 TRBJ1-1 14 TRBV30 TGTGCCTGCCGACAACAGGGGAGTCAGACTGAAGCTTTCTTT CACRQQGSQTEAFF
few NA TRBJ2-7 14 TRBV5-6 TGTGCCAGCAGCTTGTCGACCTACCGGGACGAGCAGTACTTC CASSLSTYRDEQYF
NA NA TRBJ2-1 10 TRBV12-3/TRBV12-4 TGTGCCAGCGGGAGACATGAGCAGTTCTTC CASGRHEQFF